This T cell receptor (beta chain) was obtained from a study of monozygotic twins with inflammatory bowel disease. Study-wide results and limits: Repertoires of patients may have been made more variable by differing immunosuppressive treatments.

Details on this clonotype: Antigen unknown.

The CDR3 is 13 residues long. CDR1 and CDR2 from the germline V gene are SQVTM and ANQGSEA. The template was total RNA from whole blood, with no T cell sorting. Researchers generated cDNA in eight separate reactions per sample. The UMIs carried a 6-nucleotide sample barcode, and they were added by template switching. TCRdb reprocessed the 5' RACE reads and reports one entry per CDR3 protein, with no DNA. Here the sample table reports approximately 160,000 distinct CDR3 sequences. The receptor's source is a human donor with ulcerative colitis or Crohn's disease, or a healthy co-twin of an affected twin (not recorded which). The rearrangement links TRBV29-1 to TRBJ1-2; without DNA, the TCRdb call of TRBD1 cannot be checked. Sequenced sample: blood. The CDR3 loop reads CSVEDRGPSGYTF.